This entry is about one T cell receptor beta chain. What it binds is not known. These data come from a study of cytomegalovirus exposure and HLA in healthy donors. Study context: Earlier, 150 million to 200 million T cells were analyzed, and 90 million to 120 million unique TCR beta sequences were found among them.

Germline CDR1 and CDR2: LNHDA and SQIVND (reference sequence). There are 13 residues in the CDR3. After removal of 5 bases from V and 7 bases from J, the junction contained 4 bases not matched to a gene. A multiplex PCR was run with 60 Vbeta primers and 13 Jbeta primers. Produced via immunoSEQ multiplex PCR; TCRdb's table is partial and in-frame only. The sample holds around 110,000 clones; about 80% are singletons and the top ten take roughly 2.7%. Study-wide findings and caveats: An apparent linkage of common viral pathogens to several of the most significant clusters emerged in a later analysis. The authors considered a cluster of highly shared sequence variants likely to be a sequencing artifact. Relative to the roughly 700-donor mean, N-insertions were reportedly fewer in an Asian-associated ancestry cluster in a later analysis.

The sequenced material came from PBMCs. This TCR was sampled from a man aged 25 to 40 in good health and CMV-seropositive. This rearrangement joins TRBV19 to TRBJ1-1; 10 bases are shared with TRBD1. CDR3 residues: CASSWTGGNEAFF. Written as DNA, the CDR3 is TGTGCCAGTAGTTGGACAGGGGGAAATGAAGCTTTCTTT.